These T cell receptor beta chains were read from a single sample in a study of T cell changes during pregnancy in multiple sclerosis. Clones were read by immunoSEQ multiplex PCR, and TCRdb kept only the in-frame ones, dropping some. In the table there are 35,000 to 55,000 clones, roughly 90% of which are singletons. Sequences were derived from peripheral blood, sampled in the second trimester of pregnancy. The receptors originated from a female donor in good health, enrolled as a control in a pregnancy study. The CDR3 runs from the conserved cysteine through the conserved F or W. Clone size appears in some rows only: once, few, many, or a class for an expanded clone.

j_call: TRBJ2-7; v_call: TRBV4-2; clone_size: .; cdr3_aa: CASSPSAGVNYEQYF
j_call: TRBJ2-1; v_call: TRBV11-2; clone_size: .; cdr3_aa: CASSPSSGRPDEQFF
j_call: TRBJ2-5; v_call: TRBV9; clone_size: .; cdr3_aa: CASSAGGAGGLGETQYF
j_call: TRBJ2-2; v_call: TRBV10-3; clone_size: .; cdr3_aa: CAISELKGMLFF
j_call: TRBJ2-5; v_call: TRBV18; clone_size: .; cdr3_aa: CASSPGRQVGWQTQYF
j_call: TRBJ2-7; v_call: TRBV19; clone_size: .; cdr3_aa: CASRTGYEQYF
j_call: TRBJ1-3; v_call: TRBV25-1; clone_size: .; cdr3_aa: CASSVQTGLIGNTIYF
j_call: TRBJ1-1; v_call: TRBV18; clone_size: .; cdr3_aa: CASSPPGQGATEAFF
j_call: TRBJ1-1; v_call: TRBV19; clone_size: .; cdr3_aa: CASSIGGDRAFF
j_call: TRBJ1-5; v_call: TRBV2; clone_size: .; cdr3_aa: CASSRLDRENQPQHF
j_call: TRBJ2-7; v_call: TRBV10-3; clone_size: .; cdr3_aa: CAIRSSYEQYF
j_call: TRBJ2-2; v_call: TRBV11-3; clone_size: .; cdr3_aa: CASSLGATGELFF
j_call: TRBJ2-5; v_call: TRBV7-9; clone_size: once; cdr3_aa: CASRGQETQYF
j_call: TRBJ2-1; v_call: TRBV27; clone_size: .; cdr3_aa: CASSPAYNEQFF
j_call: TRBJ2-7; v_call: TRBV6-5; clone_size: .; cdr3_aa: CASSPLGGLREQYF
j_call: TRBJ2-2; v_call: TRBV29-1; clone_size: .; cdr3_aa: CSVEPGDRGEPNTGELFF
j_call: TRBJ1-1; v_call: TRBV5-1; clone_size: once; cdr3_aa: CASSLYALNTEAFF
j_call: TRBJ1-2; v_call: TRBV30; clone_size: .; cdr3_aa: CAWIPRLANYGYTF
j_call: TRBJ2-2; v_call: TRBV28; clone_size: .; cdr3_aa: CASSWGLAGGTGELFF
j_call: TRBJ2-3; v_call: TRBV19; clone_size: .; cdr3_aa: CASSPRQGLGTDTQYF
j_call: TRBJ1-6; v_call: TRBV19; clone_size: .; cdr3_aa: CASSMSGQSSPLHF
j_call: TRBJ1-6; v_call: TRBV4-3; clone_size: .; cdr3_aa: CASSQDDRGNSPLHF
j_call: TRBJ2-2; v_call: TRBV7-2; clone_size: .; cdr3_aa: CASSRSGGPNTGELFF
j_call: TRBJ1-2; v_call: TRBV6-5; clone_size: .; cdr3_aa: CASTSGLNYGYTF
j_call: TRBJ1-1; v_call: TRBV15; clone_size: few; cdr3_aa: CATSREGNTEAFF
j_call: TRBJ2-1; v_call: TRBV19; clone_size: .; cdr3_aa: CASSILDGSYNEQFF
j_call: TRBJ1-1; v_call: TRBV29-1; clone_size: .; cdr3_aa: CSVDTGNTEAFF